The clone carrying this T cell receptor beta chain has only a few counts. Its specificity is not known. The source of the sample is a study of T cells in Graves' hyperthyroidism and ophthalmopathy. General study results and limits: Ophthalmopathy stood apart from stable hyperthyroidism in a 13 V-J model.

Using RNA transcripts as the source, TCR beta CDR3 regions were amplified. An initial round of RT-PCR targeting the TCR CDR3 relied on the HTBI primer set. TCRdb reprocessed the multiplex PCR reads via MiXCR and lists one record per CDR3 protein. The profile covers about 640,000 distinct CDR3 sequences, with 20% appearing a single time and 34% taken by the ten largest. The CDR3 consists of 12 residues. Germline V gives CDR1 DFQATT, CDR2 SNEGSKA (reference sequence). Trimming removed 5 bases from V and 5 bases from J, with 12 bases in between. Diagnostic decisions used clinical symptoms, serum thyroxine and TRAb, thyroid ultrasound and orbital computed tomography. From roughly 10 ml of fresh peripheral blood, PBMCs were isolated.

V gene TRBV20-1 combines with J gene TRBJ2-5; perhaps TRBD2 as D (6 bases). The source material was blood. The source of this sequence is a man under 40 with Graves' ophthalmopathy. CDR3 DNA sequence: TGCAGTGCTGGAGGGTCGGAGGAGACCCAGTACTTC. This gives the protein CSAGGSEETQYF.